A selection of T cell receptor beta chains follows, all from one sample in a study of monozygotic twins with inflammatory bowel disease. TCRdb re-called the 5' RACE reads and gives one entry per CDR3 protein, without DNA. This table lists about 210,000 distinct CDR3 sequences. Sequencing input: blood. The receptors derive from a human donor with ulcerative colitis or Crohn's disease, or a healthy co-twin of an affected twin (not recorded which). Both conserved end residues are part of each CDR3.

>TRBJ2-2|TRBV12-3/TRBV12-4
CASSPDKGELFF
>TRBJ2-3|TRBV9
CASSEVPEYLSGTDTQYF
>TRBJ2-3|TRBV13
CASSLFSTDTQYF
>TRBJ1-2|TRBV5-6
CASSFVLSGYTF
>TRBJ1-1|TRBV15
CATSSTPPSGAFF
>TRBJ2-7|TRBV5-1
CASSWTGVSYEQYF
>TRBJ1-2|TRBV11-2
CASSHSATNYGYTF
>TRBJ2-1|TRBV5-1
CASSTAPGGSNEQFF
>TRBJ1-5|TRBV18
CASSPQRAQQPQHF
>TRBJ1-5|TRBV20-1
CSALNEGNQPQHF
>TRBJ1-1|TRBV5-1
CASSPLGRMNTEAFF
>TRBJ2-7|TRBV7-9
CASSPDRLETYEQYF
>TRBJ1-5|TRBV12-3/TRBV12-4
CASSLYAGDGSNQPQHF
>TRBJ2-7|TRBV20-1
CSASPGNGNEQYF
>TRBJ2-7|TRBV5-1
CASSLAGSQVYEQYF
>TRBJ1-6|TRBV9
CASSVASTSSPLHF
>TRBJ2-3|TRBV20-1
CSARERGLMDTQYF
>TRBJ1-2|TRBV20-1
CSAGDTTEYGYTF
>TRBJ1-1|TRBV7-2
CASSLAGGLNTEAFF
>TRBJ1-1|TRBV5-1
CASSHNTVPSEAFF
>TRBJ2-7|TRBV3-1
CASSQKTGPSYEQYF
>TRBJ1-5|TRBV7-9
CASSSSLGYQPQHF